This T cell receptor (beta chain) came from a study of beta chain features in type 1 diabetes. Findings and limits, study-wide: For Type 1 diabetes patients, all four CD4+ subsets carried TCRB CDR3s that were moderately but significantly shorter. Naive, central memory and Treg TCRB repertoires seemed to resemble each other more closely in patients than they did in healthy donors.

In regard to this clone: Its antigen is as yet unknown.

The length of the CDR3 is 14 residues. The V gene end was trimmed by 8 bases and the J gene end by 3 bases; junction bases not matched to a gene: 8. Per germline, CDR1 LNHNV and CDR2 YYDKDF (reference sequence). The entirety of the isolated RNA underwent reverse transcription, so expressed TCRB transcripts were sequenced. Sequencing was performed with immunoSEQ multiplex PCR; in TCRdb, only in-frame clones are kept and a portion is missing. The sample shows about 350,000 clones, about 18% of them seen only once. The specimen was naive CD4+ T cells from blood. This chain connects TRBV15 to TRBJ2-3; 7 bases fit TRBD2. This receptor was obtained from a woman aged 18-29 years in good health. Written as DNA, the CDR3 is TGTGCCACCGGACGGAGGGAGGGGACAGATACGCAGTATTTT. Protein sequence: CATGRREGTDTQYF.